This TCR beta chain was identified during a study of blood T cell repertoires in COVID-19. Turning to the study itself: Both acute and convalescent COVID-19 samples were obtained from the United States, Italy and Spain. Nucleic acid was either cDNA or gDNA, and it came from T cells, B-cell-depleted T cells, or PBMCs.

The V end was cut by 10 bases, the J end by 2 bases, with 17 bases between. The CDR3 totals 14 residues. Germline CDR1 reads MNHEY; CDR2 reads SMNVEV (reference sequence). Per the original data handling: The assay estimated nucleated cells by amplifying reference gene primers. Data came from immunoSEQ multiplex PCR; TCRdb stores just in-frame clones and leaves some out. V and J calls and clone size follow that table, whereas D and trimming were derived from the DNA. Here the sample spans about 100,000 clones, roughly 88% being singletons. The receptor was isolated from a human donor in a cohort sampled during active COVID-19. This chain connects TRBV27 to TRBJ1-1; possible D gene TRBD1, 6 bases. The sequenced material came from peripheral blood. The CDR3: CANWRGRENTEAFF. CDR3 in DNA: TGTGCCAATTGGAGGGGGAGGGAAAACACTGAAGCTTTCTTT.